A selection of T cell receptor beta chains follows, all from one sample in a study of cytomegalovirus exposure and HLA in healthy donors. Sequencing was performed with immunoSEQ multiplex PCR; in TCRdb, only in-frame clones are kept and a portion is missing. The table shows about 100,000 clones, with roughly 76% occurring only once. Specimen: PBMCs. The receptor set was obtained from a man between 40 and 49 years old in good health and CMV-seronegative. Each CDR3 is given without its conserved first and last residue. The order of the fields is D gene, J gene, V gene, CDR3 protein. A D gene is named only where the DNA matches it firmly.

TRBD2 TRBJ2-1 TRBV7-2 ASSSSPSGGFNEQF
NA TRBJ1-2 TRBV19 ASSDLRGGNYGYT
NA NA TRBV7-9 ASSLVGGAIEQY
NA TRBJ2-7 TRBV15 ATSRDRQAFYEQY
TRBD1 TRBJ1-2 TRBV12-5 ASGLDQGGHYGYT
TRBD1 TRBJ1-2 TRBV25-1 ASSRQGTPYGYT
NA TRBJ1-1 TRBV29-1 SAPESTGEAF
TRBD1 TRBJ1-4 TRBV9 ASSPQGARGEKLF
NA TRBJ1-4 TRBV7-9 ASSTTGGDEKLF
NA TRBJ1-2 TRBV11-2 ASSLDGNYGYT
TRBD1 TRBJ1-4 TRBV7-2 ASSSEQGSNEKLF
TRBD1 TRBJ2-3 TRBV5-1 ASSYRGQSTDTQY
NA TRBJ1-2 TRBV21-1 ASSKARAGGYGYT
NA TRBJ1-3 TRBV7-9 ASSHRDSGNTIY
TRBD2 TRBJ2-3 TRBV9 ASSVDGGGSSTDTQY
NA TRBJ1-2 TRBV27 ASSLRFNYGYT